The entry below gives a single T cell receptor beta chain sequence along with its context. Antigen unknown. 60 Vbeta and 13 Jbeta primers were used in PCR. The assay was immunoSEQ multiplex PCR, and TCRdb's table has in-frame clones only and misses some. The sample data list approximately 52,000 clones. This specimen comes from a study of cytomegalovirus exposure and HLA in healthy donors. Study-level results: A prior analysis recorded that most TCR beta V segments were productive about 87% or about 30% of the time.

The CDR3 extends over 18 amino acids. CDR1 MGHRA and CDR2 YSYEKL come from the germline V gene. With 1 base clipped from V and 3 bases from J, the junction kept 11 bases outside the gene matches. Sequenced input: PBMCs. The rearrangement links TRBV4-1 to TRBJ1-3; TRBD1 matches 8 bases. This TCR was sampled from a woman between 55 and 75 years old in good health and CMV-seropositive. The CDR3: CASSQGPQGAYGGNTIYF. The CDR3 DNA sequence: TGCGCCAGCAGCCAAGGGCCTCAGGGGGCGTATGGTGGAAACACCATATATTTT.